This TCR beta chain was retrieved from a study of T cell repertoires in cytomegalovirus infection. Study-level results: The response measured ex vivo was dominated by TCR beta clonotypes (HLA-C-restricted and CMV-specific).

TCRdb passed the reads through MiXCR, listing each CDR3 protein once. This sample has about 340,000 distinct CDR3 sequences, with just under 30% found just once. On this clonotype: What it binds is unknown.

Germline CDR1 reads SEHNR; CDR2 reads FQNEAQ (reference sequence). V lost 5 bases and J lost 4; bases outside the gene matches: 7. The CDR3 totals 15 residues. This chain connects TRBV7-9 to TRBJ1-1, with 10 bases aligning to TRBD1. The source is a human donor in good health (CMV status not recorded). Some clones in this sample may be carry-over from other donors' samples. Sequencing was performed on cultured PBMCs, taken from culture after CMV antigen stimulation. The CDR3 DNA sequence: TGTGCCAGCAGCCATCCCGGGACAGGGGTCACTGAAGCTTTCTTT. This gives the protein CASSHPGTGVTEAFF.